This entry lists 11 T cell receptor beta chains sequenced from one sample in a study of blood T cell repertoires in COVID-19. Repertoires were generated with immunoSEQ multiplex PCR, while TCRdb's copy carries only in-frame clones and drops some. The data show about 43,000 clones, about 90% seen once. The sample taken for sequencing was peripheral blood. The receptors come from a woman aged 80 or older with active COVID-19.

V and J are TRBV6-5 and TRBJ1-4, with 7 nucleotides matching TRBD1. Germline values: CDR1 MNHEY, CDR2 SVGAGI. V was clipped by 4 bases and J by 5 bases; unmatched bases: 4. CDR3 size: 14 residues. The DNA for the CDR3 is TGTGCCAGCAGTTCCGGGACAGAGAATGAAAAACTGTTTTTT. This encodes CASSSGTENEKLFF.

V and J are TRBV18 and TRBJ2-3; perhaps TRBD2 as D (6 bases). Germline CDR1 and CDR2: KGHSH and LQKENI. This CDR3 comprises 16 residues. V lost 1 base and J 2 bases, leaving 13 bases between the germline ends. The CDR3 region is CASSPQGRGLTDTQYF. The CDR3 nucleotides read TGTGCCAGCTCACCACAGGGGCGGGGACTCACAGATACGCAGTATTTT.

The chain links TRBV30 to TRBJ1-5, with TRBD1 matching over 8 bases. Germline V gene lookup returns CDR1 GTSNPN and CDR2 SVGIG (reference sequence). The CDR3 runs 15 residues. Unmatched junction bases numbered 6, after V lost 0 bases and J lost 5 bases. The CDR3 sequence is CAWSVGTGGYQPQHF. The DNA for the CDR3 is TGTGCCTGGAGTGTAGGAACAGGGGGGTATCAGCCCCAGCATTTT.

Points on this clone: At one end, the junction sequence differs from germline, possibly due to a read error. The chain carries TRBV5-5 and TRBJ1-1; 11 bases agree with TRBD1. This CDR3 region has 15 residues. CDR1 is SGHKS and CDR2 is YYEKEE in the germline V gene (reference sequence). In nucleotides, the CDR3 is TGTGCCAGCAGCGCGCAAAGGGACAGGGGGACTGGAGCTTTCTTT. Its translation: CASSAQRDRGTGAFF.

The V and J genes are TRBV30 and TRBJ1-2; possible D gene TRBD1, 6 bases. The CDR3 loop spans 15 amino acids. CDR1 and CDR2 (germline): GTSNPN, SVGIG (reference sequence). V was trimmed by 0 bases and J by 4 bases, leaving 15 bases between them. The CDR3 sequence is CAWSVLTRGRYGYTF. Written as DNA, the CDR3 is TGTGCCTGGAGTGTACTAACCAGGGGTCGCTATGGCTACACCTTC.

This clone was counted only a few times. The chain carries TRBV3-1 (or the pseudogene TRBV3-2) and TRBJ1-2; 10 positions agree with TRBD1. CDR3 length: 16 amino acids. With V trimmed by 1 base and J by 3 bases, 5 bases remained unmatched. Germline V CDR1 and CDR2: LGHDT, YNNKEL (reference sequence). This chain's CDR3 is CASSQGGTGDHYGYTF. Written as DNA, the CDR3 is TGTGCCAGCAGCCAAGGTGGGACAGGGGATCACTATGGCTACACCTTC.

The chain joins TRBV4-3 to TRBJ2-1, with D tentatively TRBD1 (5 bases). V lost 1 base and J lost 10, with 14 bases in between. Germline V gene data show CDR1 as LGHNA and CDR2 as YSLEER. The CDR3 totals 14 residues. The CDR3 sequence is CASSQVGRVGEQFF. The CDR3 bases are TGCGCCAGCAGCCAAGTCGGCAGGGTCGGGGAGCAGTTCTTC.

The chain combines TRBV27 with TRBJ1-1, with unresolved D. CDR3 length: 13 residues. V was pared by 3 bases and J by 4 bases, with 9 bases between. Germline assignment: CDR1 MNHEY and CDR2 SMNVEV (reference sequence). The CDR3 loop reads CASSLRGSTEAFF. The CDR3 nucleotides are TGTGCCAGCAGTTTGCGGGGTAGCACTGAAGCTTTCTTT.

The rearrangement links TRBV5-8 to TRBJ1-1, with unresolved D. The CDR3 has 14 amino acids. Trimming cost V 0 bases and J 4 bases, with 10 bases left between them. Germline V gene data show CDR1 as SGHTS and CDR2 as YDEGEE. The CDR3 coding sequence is TGTGCCAGCAGCTTGGGAGGAGGTGGCACTGAAGCTTTCTTT. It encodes CASSLGGGGTEAFF.

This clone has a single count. The CDR3 DNA follows: TGTGCCAGCAGGCAGGGTGGAAGAGGTGGCTACACCTTC. It is translated as CASRQGGRGGYTF. The genes are TRBV5-5 and TRBJ1-2; weak D call: TRBD1 (5 bases). The V gene lost 5 bases and the J gene lost 7 bases, with 15 bases spanning the gap. Per germline, CDR1 SGHKS and CDR2 YYEKEE (reference sequence). The CDR3 runs to 13 residues.

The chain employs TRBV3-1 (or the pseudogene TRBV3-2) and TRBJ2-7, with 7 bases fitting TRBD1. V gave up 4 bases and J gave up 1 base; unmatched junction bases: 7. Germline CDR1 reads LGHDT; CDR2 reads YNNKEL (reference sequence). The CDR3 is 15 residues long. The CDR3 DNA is TGTGCCAGCAGCCGGATCAGACAGGGATCCTACGAGCAGTACTTC. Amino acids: CASSRIRQGSYEQYF.